The 10 T cell receptor beta chains below come from one sample, sequenced in a study of T cell responses to AZD1222 COVID-19 vaccine. Some clones are missing from TCRdb's copy, which holds only in-frame ones; the method was immunoSEQ multiplex PCR. The sample holds approximately 170,000 clones, about 91% seen once. The specimen was peripheral blood, collected 28 days after the second AZD1222 dose. All receptors derive from an adult who received the AZD1222 COVID-19 vaccine.

The chain is built from TRBV11-2 and TRBJ2-3, with TRBD2 identical over 16 bases. There are 15 residues in the CDR3. Germline CDR1 is SGHAT and CDR2 is FQNNGV. J was trimmed by 11 bases and V by 6 bases; bases with no gene match: 8. CDR3: CASSPGTSGGARQYF. The CDR3 nucleotides are TGTGCCAGCAGTCCCGGGACTAGCGGGGGGGCAAGGCAGTATTTT.

This chain joins TRBV5-1 and TRBJ1-2, with 7 bases fitting TRBD1. The V gene end was trimmed by 0 bases and the J gene end by 2 bases; junction bases not matched to a gene: 4. Germline V gene sequence: CDR1 SGHRS, CDR2 YFSETQ. The CDR3 runs 15 residues. CDR3 in DNA: TGCGCCAGCAGCTTGGGGGCCAGGGGGAACTATGGCTACACCTTC. It is translated as CASSLGARGNYGYTF.

V usage is TRBV12-3 or TRBV12-4 and J usage is TRBJ2-5; D is tentatively TRBD1 or TRBD2 (5 bases each). The CDR3 loop spans 13 amino acids. V was shortened by 3 bases and J by 9 bases, with 14 bases between the two germline ends. The CDR3 protein is CASSFQGSAAQYF. CDR3 bases: TGTGCCAGCAGTTTCCAGGGATCAGCGGCCCAGTACTTC.

The gene calls are TRBV28 and TRBJ2-7, with 9 bases identical to TRBD1. Germline trimming cut 2 bases from V and 6 bases from J; bases unmatched to any gene: 8. Germline V gives CDR1 MDHEN, CDR2 SYDVKM. The CDR3 runs to 15 residues. CDR3 in amino acids: CASSLRGTGLGEQYF. As DNA, the CDR3 is TGTGCCAGCAGTTTACGAGGGACAGGGTTGGGCGAGCAGTACTTC.

The gene calls are TRBV10-2 and TRBJ1-5; no definite D call. Germline assignment: CDR1 WSHSY and CDR2 SAAADI. This CDR3 spans 16 amino acids. V was shortened by 2 bases and J by 3 bases, with 14 bases between the two germline ends. CDR3 sequence (DNA): TGCGCCAGCAGTGAGACGTCCACAGTTATCAATCAGCCCCAGCATTTT. Residues: CASSETSTVINQPQHF.

The V call is TRBV7-2, the J call TRBJ1-2, with no clear D. Germline lookup yields CDR1 SGHTA and CDR2 FQGNSA. The CDR3 totals 15 residues. The V and J ends lost 3 bases and 0 bases respectively, with 11 bases between them. The chain's CDR3 is CASSFGRNTNYGYTF. The CDR3 coding sequence is TGTGCCAGCAGCTTTGGACGGAATACTAACTATGGCTACACCTTC.

The rearrangement uses TRBV4-1 and TRBJ2-3, with a tentative D call TRBD1 (5 bases). Per germline, CDR1 MGHRA and CDR2 YSYEKL. There are 17 residues in the CDR3. The germline V and J ends were trimmed by 2 bases and 0 bases, with 15 bases remaining between them. The CDR3 here is CASSQLPGHLSTDTQYF. The CDR3 DNA is TGCGCCAGCAGCCAACTCCCCGGACACCTTAGCACAGATACGCAGTATTTT.

The genes are TRBV30 and TRBJ2-6; 9 nucleotides align to TRBD1. The germline CDR1 and CDR2 sequences are GTSNPN and SVGIG (reference sequence). The CDR3 is made up of 16 amino acids. The ends lost 6 bases at V and 0 bases at J; junction bases unmatched: 6. Here the CDR3 reads CACSTGGLSGANVLTF. CDR3 DNA: TGTGCCTGCTCCACAGGGGGCCTCTCTGGGGCCAACGTCCTGACTTTC.

The rearrangement joins TRBV5-1 to TRBJ2-5, with D possibly matching TRBD2 (5 bases). CDR1 and CDR2 from the germline V gene are SGHRS and YFSETQ. This CDR3 is 16 amino acids long. Trimming left V 1 base short and J 1 base short, with 14 bases between. The DNA of the CDR3 is TGCGCCAGCAGCTTGCAAGGGAGCGGATCCCAAGAGACCCAGTACTTC. This sequence encodes CASSLQGSGSQETQYF.

The chain combines TRBV28 with TRBJ1-3; TRBD1 might be the D (5 bases). V lost 8 bases and J 4 bases, leaving 18 bases between the germline ends. In germline, CDR1 is MDHEN, CDR2 SYDVKM. This CDR3 has 15 amino acids. CDR3 protein: CASSGRGDGGNTIYF. The CDR3 DNA is TGTGCCAGCTCGGGGAGAGGGGACGGAGGAAACACCATATATTTT.